The 20 T cell receptor beta chains below were found in one sample sequenced in a study of glioma-infiltrating T cells after dendritic cell vaccination. Clones were sequenced by immunoSEQ multiplex PCR, and TCRdb holds only the in-frame ones, with some missing. The table lists tens of thousands of clones, around 79% of them singletons. Here the sequenced sample was blood, taken before dendritic cell vaccination. The receptors stem from a human donor with glioblastoma.

This clone showed up just a few times. The CDR3: CASSPWTSHYEQYF. CDR3 sequence (DNA): TGCGCCAGCAGCCCCTGGACTAGCCACTACGAGCAGTACTTC. The chain has TRBV4-3 and TRBJ2-7; 8 bases are a match to TRBD2. This CDR3 comprises 14 residues. J lost 3 bases, V lost 4 bases, and 5 bases had no gene match. In germline, CDR1 is LGHNA, CDR2 YSLEER.

This clone appeared a single time. The chain joins TRBV19 to TRBJ2-7, with 9 bases aligning to TRBD1. Germline-derived CDR1 and CDR2 are LNHDA and SQIVND (reference sequence). With 4 bases clipped from V and 3 bases from J, the junction kept 4 bases outside the gene matches. This CDR3 is built from 14 residues. The CDR3 bases are TGTGCCAGTAGTAAGGGACAGGGATACTACGAGCAGTACTTC. Protein product: CASSKGQGYYEQYF.

The rearrangement links TRBV5-1 to TRBJ2-1, with a possible D match to TRBD2 (6 bases). V gave up 6 bases and J gave up 5 bases, with 21 bases separating them. CDR1 and CDR2 (germline): SGHRS, YFSETQ. CDR3 length: 16 amino acids. The CDR3 here is CASKPEGEGLNNEQFF. The DNA of the CDR3 is TGCGCCAGCAAACCGGAGGGTGAAGGCCTCAACAATGAGCAGTTCTTC.

The sample holds a few counts of this clone. This sequence joins TRBV19 and TRBJ2-3, with 13 positions matching TRBD2. V was clipped by 1 base and J by 0 bases; unmatched bases: 4. The CDR3 covers 18 residues. The V gene's germline CDR1 is LNHDA and CDR2 SQIVND (reference sequence). CDR3 nucleotides: TGTGCCAGTAGTATAGCACTAGCGGGAGGGCCTAGCACAGATACGCAGTATTTT. It translates to CASSIALAGGPSTDTQYF.

The V call is TRBV7-8, the J call TRBJ2-5, with TRBD2 identical over 15 bases. The CDR3 runs 16 residues. J lost 4 bases, V lost 5 bases, and 5 bases had no gene match. The germline V gene has CDR1 SGHVS and CDR2 FQNEAQ. This CDR3 reads CASSLEGLAGGETQYF. The CDR3 DNA reads TGTGCCAGCAGCCTAGAGGGACTAGCGGGGGGAGAGACCCAGTACTTC.

The chain combines TRBV5-1 with TRBJ2-3; a possible D gene is TRBD1 (5 bases). V lost 0 bases and J lost 5, with 16 bases in between. The CDR3 sequence is 16 residues long. CDR1 and CDR2 (germline): SGHRS, YFSETQ. CDR3 DNA: TGCGCCAGCAGCTTGGGGGGCAGCTCGTCGGGAGATACGCAGTATTTT. Its protein product is CASSLGGSSSGDTQYF.

The rearrangement joins TRBV6-4 to TRBJ2-1; 9 bases fit TRBD2. Losses at the gene ends were 2 bases for V and 5 bases for J; bases not matched to a gene: 16. The CDR3 runs 19 residues. CDR1 is MRHNA, CDR2 SNTAGT, per germline. In DNA, the CDR3 is TGTGCCAGCAGTGACAAGGAAGGCGGGAGGGCGAGATGCGACAATGAGCAGTTCTTC. Its translation: CASSDKEGGRARCDNEQFF.

The rearrangement links TRBV6-4 to TRBJ2-7, with 7 bases that match TRBD1. Germline loops: CDR1 MRHNA, CDR2 SNTAGT. Trimming removed 6 bases from V and 7 bases from J; junction bases left unmatched: 12. CDR3 size: 14 residues. The CDR3 spells CASRREQGFGEQYF. Written as DNA, the CDR3 is TGTGCCAGCAGGCGCGAACAGGGGTTTGGGGAGCAGTACTTC.

The chain has TRBV28 and TRBJ2-3; 8 bases fit TRBD2. CDR1 and CDR2 from the germline V gene are MDHEN and SYDVKM. The CDR3 extends over 15 amino acids. Trimming at V came to 4 bases and at J to 4 bases, leaving 7 bases not matched to a gene. As DNA, the CDR3 is TGTGCCAGCAGTTCCCCGGGGGGGCGGGCAGATACGCAGTATTTT. Translation gives CASSSPGGRADTQYF.

Only a few counts were recorded for this clone. This chain uses TRBV27 with TRBJ1-2; D not resolved. This CDR3 contains 14 residues. V was trimmed by 0 bases and J by 4 bases, leaving 9 bases between them. Germline V gene sequence: CDR1 MNHEY, CDR2 SMNVEV (reference sequence). Here the CDR3 reads CASSLSTESYGYTF. In nucleotides, the CDR3 is TGTGCCAGCAGTTTATCGACGGAGAGCTATGGCTACACCTTC.

The chain is built from TRBV25-1 and TRBJ1-1; tentatively, D is TRBD1 (5 bases). V was clipped by 1 base and J by 3 bases, with 12 bases between them. The CDR3 contains 15 residues. CDR1 is MGHDK and CDR2 is SYGVNS in the germline V gene. CDR3 residues: CASSESLGGYTEAFF. DNA for the CDR3: TGTGCCAGCAGTGAATCTCTGGGGGGTTACACTGAAGCTTTCTTT.

This chain joins TRBV7-3 and TRBJ1-4, with TRBD1 matching over 8 bases. Germline CDR1 and CDR2: SGHTA and FQGTGA. The CDR3 has 13 amino acids. V gave up 3 bases and J gave up 10 bases; unmatched junction bases: 4. The CDR3 loop reads CASSFGQGGKLFF. The CDR3 nucleotides read TGTGCCAGCAGCTTCGGACAGGGAGGAAAACTGTTTTTT.

This clone was detected only once. The V gene is TRBV2, the J gene TRBJ1-1, with 11 bases matching TRBD1. Germline-derived CDR1 and CDR2 are SNHLY and FYNNEI. The CDR3 runs 15 residues. V lost 6 bases and J lost 2; bases outside the gene matches: 5. DNA of the CDR3: TGTGCCAGCAGCAGGGACAGGGGGGCCAACACTGAAGCTTTCTTT. This translates into CASSRDRGANTEAFF.

In its sample, this clone was seen once. This chain connects TRBV27 to TRBJ2-7; no definite D call. The germline gives CDR1 MNHEY, CDR2 SMNVEV (reference sequence). The CDR3 totals 11 residues. The ends were cut back, 3 bases at V and 6 bases at J, with 6 bases in the middle. The CDR3 protein is CASSFLGEQYF. As DNA, the CDR3 is TGTGCCAGCAGTTTCCTAGGCGAGCAGTACTTC.

The rearrangement joins TRBV11-3 to TRBJ2-7, with a tentative D call TRBD1 (5 bases). This CDR3 is 14 amino acids long. Germline loops: CDR1 SGHNT, CDR2 YENEEA. Trimming took 8 bases from V and 0 from J, leaving 14 bases between them. The CDR3 nucleotides are TGTGCCAGCTCTTTGGGGCCTAGCTCCTACGAGCAGTACTTC. Encoded protein: CASSLGPSSYEQYF. The variable domain in full, with the rest retrieved from reference TRBV11-3 and TRBJ2-7, is EAGVVQSPRYKIIEKKQPVAFWCNPISGHNTLYWYLQNLGQGPELLIRYENEEAVDDSQLPKDRFSAERLKGVDSTLKIQPAELGDSAVYLCASSLGPSSYEQYFGPGTRLTVT.

The chain has TRBV2 and TRBJ2-1; 7 positions match TRBD2. Germline V gene sequence: CDR1 SNHLY, CDR2 FYNNEI. This CDR3 is built from 13 residues. With V trimmed by 9 bases and J by 6 bases, 8 bases remained unmatched. The CDR3 is CASLAEPSNEQFF. The DNA of the CDR3 is TGTGCCAGTCTAGCGGAACCAAGCAATGAGCAGTTCTTC.

The V and J genes are TRBV18 and TRBJ2-7; D is possibly TRBD2 (7 bases). This CDR3 spans 14 amino acids. The V end was cut by 2 bases, the J end by 2 bases, with 10 bases between. The germline CDR1 and CDR2 sequences are KGHSH and LQKENI. CDR3 coding DNA: TGTGCCAGCTCACCAGGGGGGGGGCCCTACGAGCAGTACTTC. Its translation: CASSPGGGPYEQYF.

The rearrangement links TRBV6-1 to TRBJ2-7; 7 nucleotides match TRBD1. The V segment lost 5 bases and the J segment 6 bases; nucleotides outside the gene matches: 7. The CDR3 spans 13 residues. From germline, CDR1 is MNHNS and CDR2 SASEGT. The CDR3 DNA follows: TGTGCCAGCAGTTTCGGAACAGGGGCCGAGCAGTACTTC. This sequence encodes CASSFGTGAEQYF.

The chain has TRBV7-8 and TRBJ2-5; 10 bases align to TRBD2. The germline gives CDR1 SGHVS, CDR2 FQNEAQ. The CDR3 is 14 residues long. The ends lost 5 bases at V and 11 bases at J; junction bases unmatched: 11. Here the CDR3 DNA reads TGTGCCAGCAGCCTGGGGACTAGCGCTACAGGGCAGTACTTC. It specifies CASSLGTSATGQYF.

The V and J genes are TRBV30 and TRBJ2-7; D is uncertain. The CDR3 contains 15 residues. CDR1 GTSNPN and CDR2 SVGIG come from the germline V gene (reference sequence). V lost 4 bases, J lost 6 bases, and 22 bases lay in between. CDR3 bases: TGTGCCTGGACCCCAGTCGCAGGCAACTTGGGCGAGCAGTACTTC. It yields the protein CAWTPVAGNLGEQYF.